These T cell receptor beta chains were read from a single sample in a study of blood T cell repertoires in COVID-19. TCRdb keeps only in-frame clones here, not all; method: immunoSEQ multiplex PCR. The top ten hold under 5.5% of the sample, which has tens of thousands of clones, 89% seen once. The sample comprised peripheral blood. The receptors originated from a man in his sixties with COVID-19, enrolled during active disease. Both conserved end residues are part of each CDR3.

J gene: TRBJ2-1
V gene: TRBV20-1
CDR3 protein: CSASVRSGTLYNEQFF

J gene: TRBJ1-1
V gene: TRBV6-5
CDR3 protein: CASSYARQGRIKAFF

J gene: TRBJ2-4
V gene: TRBV7-2
CDR3 protein: CASSLRDNQNIQYF

J gene: TRBJ1-1
V gene: TRBV24-1
CDR3 protein: CATRSTANTEAFF

J gene: TRBJ1-4
V gene: TRBV2
CDR3 protein: CASSVWGGRTNEKLFF

J gene: TRBJ2-6
V gene: TRBV28
CDR3 protein: CASRDNSGANVLTF

J gene: TRBJ1-1
V gene: TRBV7-9
CDR3 protein: CASSLTANTEAFF

J gene: TRBJ2-1
V gene: TRBV27
CDR3 protein: CASSLNSPRLAGENEQFF

J gene: TRBJ2-2
V gene: TRBV12-5
CDR3 protein: CASVVAFACRGVAVNTGELFF

J gene: TRBJ1-4
V gene: TRBV5-6
CDR3 protein: CASSLRQVNEKLFF

J gene: TRBJ2-2
V gene: TRBV5-1
CDR3 protein: CASSGTSENTGELFF

J gene: TRBJ1-2
V gene: TRBV7-2
CDR3 protein: CASSSYPPNYGYTF

J gene: TRBJ2-5
V gene: TRBV6-5
CDR3 protein: CASSRRRGETQYF

J gene: TRBJ2-1
V gene: TRBV3-1/TRBV3-2
CDR3 protein: CASSRSFSGTGSYNEQFF

J gene: TRBJ2-3
V gene: TRBV27
CDR3 protein: CASSFPSGSGTDTQYF

J gene: TRBJ1-5
V gene: TRBV25-1
CDR3 protein: CASSSGGTGVNQPQHF

J gene: TRBJ1-1
V gene: TRBV18
CDR3 protein: CASSSDRNTEAFF

J gene: TRBJ2-1
V gene: TRBV3-1/TRBV3-2
CDR3 protein: CASSQEMGAGGRQFF

J gene: TRBJ1-5
V gene: TRBV6-4
CDR3 protein: CASSPTVNQPQHF

J gene: TRBJ1-5
V gene: TRBV6-5
CDR3 protein: CASSTGDQPQHF

J gene: TRBJ1-5
V gene: TRBV15
CDR3 protein: CATSKNDRGDQPQHF

J gene: TRBJ2-5
V gene: TRBV3-1/TRBV3-2
CDR3 protein: CASSQDVATLQETQYF

J gene: TRBJ1-2
V gene: TRBV11-2
CDR3 protein: CASSLDVAGGYTF

J gene: TRBJ2-5
V gene: TRBV4-3
CDR3 protein: CASSRTGVQETQYF

J gene: TRBJ2-3
V gene: TRBV2
CDR3 protein: CASSDSQGVTDTQYF

J gene: TRBJ1-2
V gene: TRBV7-8
CDR3 protein: CASSLEGGAQFGYTF

J gene: TRBJ1-2
V gene: TRBV6-5
CDR3 protein: CASSYLSGTANYGYTF

J gene: TRBJ1-6
V gene: TRBV28
CDR3 protein: CASRPPGQNSPLHF

J gene: TRBJ2-2
V gene: TRBV5-1
CDR3 protein: CASSSGTGTTGELFF

J gene: TRBJ2-1
V gene: TRBV30
CDR3 protein: CAWRMTTYNEQFF

J gene: TRBJ2-3
V gene: TRBV7-3
CDR3 protein: CASSLTVTGDTQYF

J gene: TRBJ1-5
V gene: TRBV24-1
CDR3 protein: CATSEGDRGQPQHF

J gene: TRBJ2-3
V gene: TRBV5-8
CDR3 protein: CASSFGLETDTQYF

J gene: TRBJ1-2
V gene: TRBV9
CDR3 protein: CASSVEGTNYGYTF

J gene: TRBJ2-7
V gene: TRBV11-3
CDR3 protein: CASSQRGNSGSEQYF

J gene: TRBJ2-3
V gene: TRBV2
CDR3 protein: CASSEARGTDTQYF

J gene: TRBJ2-1
V gene: TRBV4-2
CDR3 protein: CASSQEGAKSSYNEQFF

J gene: TRBJ2-5
V gene: TRBV11-2
CDR3 protein: CASSIDSGAGYETQYF

J gene: TRBJ1-5
V gene: TRBV5-6
CDR3 protein: CASSLGGGENQPQHF

J gene: TRBJ1-2
V gene: TRBV5-4
CDR3 protein: CASSYGTARPSYGYTF

J gene: TRBJ1-2
V gene: TRBV18
CDR3 protein: CASSPSVALNYGYTF